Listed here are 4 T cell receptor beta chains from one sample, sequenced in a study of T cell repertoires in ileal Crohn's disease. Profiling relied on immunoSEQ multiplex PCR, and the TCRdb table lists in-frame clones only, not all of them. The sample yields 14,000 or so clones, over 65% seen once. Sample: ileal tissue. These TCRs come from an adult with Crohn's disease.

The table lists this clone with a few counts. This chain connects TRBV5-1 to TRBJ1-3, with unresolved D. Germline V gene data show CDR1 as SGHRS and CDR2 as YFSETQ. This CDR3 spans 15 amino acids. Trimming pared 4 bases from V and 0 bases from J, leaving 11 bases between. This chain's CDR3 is CASSPTYNSGNTIYF. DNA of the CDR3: TGCGCCAGCAGCCCGACATACAACTCTGGAAACACCATATATTTT.

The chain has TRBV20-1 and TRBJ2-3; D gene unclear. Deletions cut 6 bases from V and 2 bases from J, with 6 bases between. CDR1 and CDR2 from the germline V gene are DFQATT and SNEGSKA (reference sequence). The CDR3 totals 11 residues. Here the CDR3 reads CSAPVTDTQYF. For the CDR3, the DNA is TGCAGTGCCCCTGTCACAGATACGCAGTATTTT.

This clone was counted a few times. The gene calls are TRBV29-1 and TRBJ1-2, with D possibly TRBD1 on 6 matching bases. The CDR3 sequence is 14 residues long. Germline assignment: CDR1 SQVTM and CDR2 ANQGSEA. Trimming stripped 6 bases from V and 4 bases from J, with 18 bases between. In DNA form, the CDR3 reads TGCAGCGTGACCCCGACAGGCAGGGTCTATGGCTACACCTTC. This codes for CSVTPTGRVYGYTF.

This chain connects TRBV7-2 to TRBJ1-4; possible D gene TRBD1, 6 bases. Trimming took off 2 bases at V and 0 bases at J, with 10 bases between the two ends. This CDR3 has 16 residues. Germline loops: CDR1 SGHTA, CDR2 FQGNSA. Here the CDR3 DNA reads TGTGCCAGCAGCTTAAACCGACAGGCAACTAATGAAAAACTGTTTTTT. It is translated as CASSLNRQATNEKLFF. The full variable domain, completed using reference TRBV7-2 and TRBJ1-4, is GAGVSQSPSNKVTEKGKDVELRCDPISGHTALYWYRQSLGQGLEFLIYFQGNSAPDKSGLPSDRFSAERTGGSVSTLTIQRTQQEDSAVYLCASSLNRQATNEKLFFGSGTQLSVL.